These T cell receptor beta chains were read from a single sample in a study of technical replicates of blood from a few donors. The method was immunoSEQ multiplex PCR; TCRdb's version includes in-frame clones alone and lacks a portion of them. Counted here are around 70,000 clones, just under 95% occurring once; the ten biggest clones make up under 0.5%. The sample was T cells isolated from PBMCs. Every receptor here comes from a human donor in good health. Each CDR3 is given with its conserved first and last residue. D genes are given only for firm matches. The size of a clone is reported for some rows only, either as once, few or many, or as a class for expanded clones.

v_call	d_call	j_call	clone_size	cdr3_nt	cdr3_aa
TRBV10-1	TRBD1	TRBJ2-7	-	TGCGCCAGCAGTGAAACAGGGGGAAACTACGAGCAGTACTTC	CASSETGGNYEQYF
TRBV9	-	TRBJ2-1	-	TGTGCCAGCAGCGTAGTCGGTAGCTCCTACAATGAGCAGTTCTTC	CASSVVGSSYNEQFF
TRBV7-3	TRBD1	TRBJ2-7	-	TGTGCCAGCAGCTTCGCAGGGGGCCTAGTCTACGAGCAGTACTTC	CASSFAGGLVYEQYF
TRBV19	-	TRBJ1-2	-	TGTGCCAGTAGATCGGGGGATGGCTACACCTTC	CASRSGDGYTF
TRBV5-4	-	TRBJ2-3	-	TGTGCCAGCAGCTTGGCCAGAACGGGGAGCACAGATACGCAGTATTTT	CASSLARTGSTDTQYF
TRBV11-1	TRBD1	TRBJ1-1	-	TGTGCCAGCAGCAGACCTCGACAGGGGTTGACTGAAGCTTTCTTT	CASSRPRQGLTEAFF
TRBV5-8	-	TRBJ1-5	-	TGTGCCAGCAGCTTTACAGGGAATTTAGAGCCCCAGCATTTT	CASSFTGNLEPQHF
TRBV11-3	-	TRBJ1-2	-	TGTGCCAGCAGCTTAGAGTCGCGGCAGAACTATGGCTACATCTTC	CASSLESRQNYGYIF
TRBV2	-	TRBJ1-5	-	TGTGCCAGCAGTGTCGGGGGATATAGCAATCAGCCCCAGCATTTT	CASSVGGYSNQPQHF
TRBV5-1	TRBD1	TRBJ2-5	-	TGCGCCAGCAGCTTGGAAGGACAGGGGGCGAAGACCCAGTACTTC	CASSLEGQGAKTQYF
TRBV6-5	-	TRBJ2-1	-	TGTGCCAGCAGTTACTTTCTTGGGCGGGGTGAGCAGTTCTTC	CASSYFLGRGEQFF
TRBV9	TRBD2	TRBJ2-7	-	TGTGCCAGCAGCCCGAGACTAGCGGAGCCCTTCTACGAGCAGTACTTC	CASSPRLAEPFYEQYF
TRBV19	-	TRBJ1-4	-	TGTGCCAGTAGTATGGCAGGGGCAACTAATGAAAAACTGTTTTTT	CASSMAGATNEKLFF
TRBV19	-	TRBJ1-2	-	TGTGCCAGTAGTATCGTGCGGGGAGTGGACTATGGCTACACCTTC	CASSIVRGVDYGYTF
TRBV11-2	TRBD2	TRBJ2-2	-	TGTGCCAGCAGCTTGAGCGGGATGAACACCGGGGAGCTGTTTTTT	CASSLSGMNTGELFF
TRBV18	-	TRBJ2-2	-	TGTGCCAGCGAGGGTCTTTCGAACACCGGGGAGCTGTTTTTT	CASEGLSNTGELFF
TRBV6-6	-	TRBJ2-7	once	TGTGCCAGCAGACTCGAGTCCCCCGAGCAGTACTTC	CASRLESPEQYF
TRBV6-5	TRBD1	TRBJ1-2	-	TGTGCCAGCAGACGATTACAGGGGATTAACTATGGCTACACCTTC	CASRRLQGINYGYTF
TRBV19	-	TRBJ2-1	-	TGTGCCAGTAGTAATCTGGCCTCGGGTGAGCAGTTCTTC	CASSNLASGEQFF
TRBV4-2	TRBD2	TRBJ2-1	-	TGTGCCAGCAGCCCCCTGGCGGGAGGGCCCTACAATGAGCAGTTCTTC	CASSPLAGGPYNEQFF
TRBV13	-	TRBJ1-4	-	TGTGCCAGCAGCTTCGTACAGGACCCCACTAATGAAAAACTGTTTTTT	CASSFVQDPTNEKLFF
TRBV6-5	-	TRBJ1-1	-	TGTGCCAGCAGGGGACACTGGAACACTGAAGCTTTCTTT	CASRGHWNTEAFF
TRBV5-4	-	TRBJ2-5	-	TGTGCCAGCAGCTTGGCGGGAGCAGTAGAGACCCAGTACTTC	CASSLAGAVETQYF
TRBV27	TRBD2	TRBJ2-3	-	TGTGCCAGCAGTCCGGGACTAGCGGGAGGAGATACGCAGTATTTT	CASSPGLAGGDTQYF
TRBV25-1	-	TRBJ2-2	-	TGTGCCGTAGCCCGGAACACCGGGGAGCTGTTTTTT	CAVARNTGELFF
TRBV9	TRBD2	TRBJ2-3	-	TGTGCCAGCAGCGTAGGTGTAAGCGGGAGCACGAGTACAGATACGCAGTATTTT	CASSVGVSGSTSTDTQYF
TRBV7-2	TRBD1	TRBJ2-1	-	TGTGCCAGCAGCCCGAGGGGGCGAGGTTACAATGAGCAGTTCTTC	CASSPRGRGYNEQFF
TRBV27	-	TRBJ2-7	-	TGTGCCAGCAGCAGTGTAATCTCTAGATTCTACGAGCAGTACTTC	CASSSVISRFYEQYF